This section outlines one TCR beta chain sequence together with its context. The naive CD8 subset, CD45RO-negative cells positively selected for CCR7, excluded terminally differentiated effector memory CD45RA+ cells. With 4 bases clipped from V and 4 bases from J, the junction kept 3 bases outside the gene matches. This CDR3 has 13 amino acids. Germline CDR1 reads MNHNS; CDR2 reads SASEGT. This table comes from immunoSEQ multiplex PCR, and its TCRdb copy is limited to in-frame clones, with some not included. The sample has millions of clones; roughly 94% are singletons. This sample stems from a study of shared clonotypes between healthy human individuals.

Sample: naive CD8+ T cells sorted from blood. This TCR came from a man between 18 and 29 years old in good health. The V and J genes are TRBV6-1 and TRBJ2-7; 8 nucleotides line up with TRBD1. CDR3 nucleotide sequence: TGTGCCAGCAGTGTAAGGACAGGGTACGAGCAGTACTTC. Residues: CASSVRTGYEQYF.